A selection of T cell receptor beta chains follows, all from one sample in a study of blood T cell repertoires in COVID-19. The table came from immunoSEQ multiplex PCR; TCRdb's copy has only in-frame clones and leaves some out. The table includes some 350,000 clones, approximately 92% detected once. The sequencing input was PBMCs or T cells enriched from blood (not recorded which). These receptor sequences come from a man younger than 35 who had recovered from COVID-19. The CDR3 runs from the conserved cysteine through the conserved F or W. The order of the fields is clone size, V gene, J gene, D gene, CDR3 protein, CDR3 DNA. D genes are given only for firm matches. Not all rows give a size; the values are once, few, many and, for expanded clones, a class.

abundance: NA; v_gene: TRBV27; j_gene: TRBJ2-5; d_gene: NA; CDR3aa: CASSLGGSWVETQYF; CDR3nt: TGTGCCAGCAGTTTAGGTGGGAGCTGGGTAGAGACCCAGTACTTC
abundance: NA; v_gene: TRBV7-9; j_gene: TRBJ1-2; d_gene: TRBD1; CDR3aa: CASSFTDRPYGYTF; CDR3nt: TGTGCCAGCAGCTTTACGGACAGGCCATATGGCTACACCTTC
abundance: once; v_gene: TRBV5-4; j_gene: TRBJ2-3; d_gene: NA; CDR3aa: CASSSRTDTQYF; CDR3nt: TGTGCCAGCAGCTCTAGAACAGATACGCAGTATTTT
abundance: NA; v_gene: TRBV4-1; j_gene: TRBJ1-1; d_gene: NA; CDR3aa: CASSLTPGRLDTEAFF; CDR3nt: TGCGCCAGCAGCCTTACCCCCGGCAGGTTGGACACTGAAGCTTTCTTT
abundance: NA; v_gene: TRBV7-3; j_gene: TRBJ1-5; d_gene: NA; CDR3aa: CASSFDRRNQPQHF; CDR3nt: TGTGCCAGCAGCTTCGACAGGCGCAATCAGCCCCAGCATTTT
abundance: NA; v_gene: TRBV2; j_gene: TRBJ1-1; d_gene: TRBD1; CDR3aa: CASTADRGNAFF; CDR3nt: TGTGCCAGCACCGCGGACAGGGGGAACGCTTTCTTT
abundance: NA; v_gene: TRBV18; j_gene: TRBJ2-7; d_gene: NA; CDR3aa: CASSPYRDSYEQYF; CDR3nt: TGTGCCAGCTCACCCTACCGGGACTCCTACGAGCAGTACTTC
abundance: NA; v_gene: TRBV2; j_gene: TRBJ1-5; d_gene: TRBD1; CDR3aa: CASSHLLGTGVYQPQHF; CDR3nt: TGTGCCAGCAGCCACCTCCTCGGGACAGGGGTTTATCAGCCCCAGCATTTT
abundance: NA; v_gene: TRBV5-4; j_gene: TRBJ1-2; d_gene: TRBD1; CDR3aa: CASSLERDSGYTF; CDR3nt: TGTGCCAGCAGCTTAGAAAGGGACAGCGGCTACACCTTC
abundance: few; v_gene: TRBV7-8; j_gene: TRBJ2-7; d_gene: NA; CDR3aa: CASSFRFSYEQYF; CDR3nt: TGTGCCAGCAGCTTCAGGTTTTCCTACGAGCAGTACTTC
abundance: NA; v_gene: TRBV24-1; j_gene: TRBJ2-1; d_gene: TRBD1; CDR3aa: CATSGRTGWNEQFF; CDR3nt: TGTGCCACCAGTGGCCGGACAGGGTGGAATGAGCAGTTCTTC
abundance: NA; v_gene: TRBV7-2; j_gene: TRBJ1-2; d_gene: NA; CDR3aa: CASSPGWDYGYTF; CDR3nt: TGTGCCAGCAGCCCAGGGTGGGACTATGGCTACACCTTC
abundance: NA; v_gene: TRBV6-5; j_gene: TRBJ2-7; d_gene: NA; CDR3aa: CASSLRQGGAYEQYF; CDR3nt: TGTGCCAGCAGCCTTCGACAGGGAGGCGCCTACGAGCAGTACTTC
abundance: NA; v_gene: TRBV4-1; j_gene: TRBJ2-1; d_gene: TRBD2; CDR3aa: CASSQDVGAGGPHNEQFF; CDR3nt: TGCGCCAGCAGCCAAGATGTCGGAGCGGGAGGGCCCCACAATGAGCAGTTCTTC
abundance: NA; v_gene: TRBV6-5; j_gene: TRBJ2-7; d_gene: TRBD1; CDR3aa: CASSYSGQTYEQYF; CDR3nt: TGTGCCAGCAGTTACTCGGGACAGACCTACGAGCAGTACTTC
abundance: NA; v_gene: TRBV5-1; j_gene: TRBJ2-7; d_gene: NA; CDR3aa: CASSLDEAANEQYF; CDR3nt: TGCGCCAGCAGCTTGGACGAAGCGGCTAACGAGCAGTACTTC
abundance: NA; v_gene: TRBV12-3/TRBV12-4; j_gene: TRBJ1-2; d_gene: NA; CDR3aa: CASSRSYGYTF; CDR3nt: TGTGCCAGCAGTCGCTCCTACGGCTACACCTTC
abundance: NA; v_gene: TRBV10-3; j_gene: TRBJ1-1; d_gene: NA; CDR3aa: CAISSGNTEAFF; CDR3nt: TGTGCCATCAGTTCAGGGAACACTGAAGCTTTCTTT
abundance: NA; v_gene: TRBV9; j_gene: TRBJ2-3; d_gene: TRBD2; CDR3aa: CASSGGLAGLTDTQYF; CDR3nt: TGTGCCAGCAGCGGGGGACTAGCGGGACTCACAGATACGCAGTATTTT
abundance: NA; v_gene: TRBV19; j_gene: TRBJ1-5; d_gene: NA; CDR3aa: CASSILGSGLLNQPQHF; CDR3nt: TGTGCCAGTAGTATACTTGGGTCAGGACTGCTAAATCAGCCCCAGCATTTT
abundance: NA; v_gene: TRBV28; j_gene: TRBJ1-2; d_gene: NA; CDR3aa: CASSTGLYGYTF; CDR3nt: TGTGCCAGCAGTACGGGACTGTATGGCTACACCTTC
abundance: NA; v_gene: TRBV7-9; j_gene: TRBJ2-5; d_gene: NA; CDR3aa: CASSLARETQYF; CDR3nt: TGTGCCAGCAGCTTAGCGCGGGAGACCCAGTACTTC
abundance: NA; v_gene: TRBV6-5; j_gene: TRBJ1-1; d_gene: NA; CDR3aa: CASSYSHRVNTEAFF; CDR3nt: TGTGCCAGCAGTTACTCGCACAGGGTTAACACTGAAGCTTTCTTT
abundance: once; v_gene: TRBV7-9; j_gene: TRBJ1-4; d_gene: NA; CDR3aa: CASSSRTANEKLFF; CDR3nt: TGTGCCAGCAGCTCCCGGACAGCCAATGAAAAACTGTTTTTT
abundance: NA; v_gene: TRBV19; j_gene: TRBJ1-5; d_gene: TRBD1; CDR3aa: CASSLGGAAQPQHF; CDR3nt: TGTGCCAGTAGTTTAGGGGGCGCGGCACAGCCCCAGCATTTT
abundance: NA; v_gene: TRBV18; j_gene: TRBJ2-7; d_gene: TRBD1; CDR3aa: CASSPQPGQGYEQYF; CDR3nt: TGTGCCAGCTCACCTCAGCCGGGACAGGGGTACGAGCAGTACTTC
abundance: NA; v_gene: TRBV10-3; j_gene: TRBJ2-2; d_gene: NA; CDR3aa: CATRQAGELFF; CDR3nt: TGTGCCACCAGACAGGCCGGGGAGCTGTTTTTT
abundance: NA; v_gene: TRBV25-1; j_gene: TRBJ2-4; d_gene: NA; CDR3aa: CASRSDSNIQYF; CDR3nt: TGTGCCAGCAGAAGCGATTCAAACATTCAGTACTTC
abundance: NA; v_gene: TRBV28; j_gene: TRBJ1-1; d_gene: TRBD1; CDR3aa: CASSYQTGEHTEAFF; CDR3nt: TGTGCCAGCAGCTATCAGACAGGGGAACACACTGAAGCTTTCTTT
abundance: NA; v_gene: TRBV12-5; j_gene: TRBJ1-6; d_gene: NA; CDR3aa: CASGLEGGSYNSPLHF; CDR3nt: TGTGCTAGTGGTTTGGAAGGGGGCTCCTATAATTCACCCCTCCACTTT
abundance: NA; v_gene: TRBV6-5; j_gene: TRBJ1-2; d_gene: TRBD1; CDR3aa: CASLSAGGYGYTF; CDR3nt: TGTGCCAGCTTGTCGGCAGGGGGCTATGGCTACACCTTC
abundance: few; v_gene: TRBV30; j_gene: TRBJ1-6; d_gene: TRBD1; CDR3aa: CAWSVQQGHNNSPLHF; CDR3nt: TGTGCCTGGAGTGTACAACAGGGGCACAATAATTCACCCCTCCACTTT
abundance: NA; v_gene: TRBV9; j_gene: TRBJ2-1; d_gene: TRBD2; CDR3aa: CASSAPGLAGVNEQFF; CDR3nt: TGTGCCAGCAGCGCCCCGGGACTAGCGGGAGTCAATGAGCAGTTCTTC
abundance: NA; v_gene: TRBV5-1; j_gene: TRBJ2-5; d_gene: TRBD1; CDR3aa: CASSLRSTGGQETQYF; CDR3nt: TGCGCCAGCAGCTTGAGGTCAACAGGGGGCCAAGAGACCCAGTACTTC
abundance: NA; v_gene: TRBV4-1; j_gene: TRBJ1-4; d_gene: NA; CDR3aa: CASSQDGGGEKLFF; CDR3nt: TGCGCCAGCAGCCAAGACGGCGGAGGAGAAAAACTGTTTTTT
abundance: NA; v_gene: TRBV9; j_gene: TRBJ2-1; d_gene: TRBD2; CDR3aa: CASSVSSGGNVNEQFF; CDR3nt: TGTGCCAGCAGCGTCTCAAGCGGGGGTAACGTAAATGAGCAGTTCTTC
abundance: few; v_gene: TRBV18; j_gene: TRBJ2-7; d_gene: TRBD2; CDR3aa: CASSWDYTTPLAAYEQYF; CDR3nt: TGTGCCAGCTCTTGGGACTATACAACCCCCCTCGCCGCCTACGAGCAGTACTTC
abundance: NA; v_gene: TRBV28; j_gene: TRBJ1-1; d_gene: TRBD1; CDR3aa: CASSQTGGSVTEAFF; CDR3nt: TGTGCCAGCAGTCAAACAGGGGGGTCGGTCACTGAAGCTTTCTTT
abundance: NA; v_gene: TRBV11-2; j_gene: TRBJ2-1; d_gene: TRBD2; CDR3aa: CASTTLLGKRENEQFF; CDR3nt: TGTGCCAGCACCACCCTGCTGGGCAAGCGGGAAAATGAGCAGTTCTTC
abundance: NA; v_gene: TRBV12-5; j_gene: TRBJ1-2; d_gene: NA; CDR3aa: CASAPPGNYGYTF; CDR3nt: TGTGCTAGTGCCCCGCCAGGGAACTATGGCTACACCTTC
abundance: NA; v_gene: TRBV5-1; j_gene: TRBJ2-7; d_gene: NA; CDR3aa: CASSLAGVIYEQYF; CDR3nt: TGCGCCAGCAGCTTGGCCGGTGTCATTTACGAGCAGTACTTC
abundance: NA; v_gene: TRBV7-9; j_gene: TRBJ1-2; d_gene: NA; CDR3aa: CASSLEARGYTF; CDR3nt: TGTGCCAGCAGTCTAGAGGCCCGCGGCTACACCTTC
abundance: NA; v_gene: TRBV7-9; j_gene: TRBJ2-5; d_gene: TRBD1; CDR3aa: CASSSNRQGLETQYF; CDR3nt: TGTGCCAGCAGCTCAAACAGACAGGGCCTAGAGACCCAGTACTTC
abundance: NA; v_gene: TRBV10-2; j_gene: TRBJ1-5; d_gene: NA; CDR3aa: CASSNRALGPQHF; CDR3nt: TGCGCCAGCAGTAACAGGGCTTTGGGGCCCCAGCATTTT
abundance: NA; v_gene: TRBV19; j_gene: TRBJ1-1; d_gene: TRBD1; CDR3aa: CASSLGQGQALNTEAFF; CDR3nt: TGTGCCAGTAGTCTTGGACAGGGGCAGGCCCTGAACACTGAAGCTTTCTTT
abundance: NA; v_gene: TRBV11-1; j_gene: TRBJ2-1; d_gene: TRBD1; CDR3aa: CASSSTGTYNEQFF; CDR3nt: TGTGCCAGCAGCTCGACAGGGACCTACAATGAGCAGTTCTTC